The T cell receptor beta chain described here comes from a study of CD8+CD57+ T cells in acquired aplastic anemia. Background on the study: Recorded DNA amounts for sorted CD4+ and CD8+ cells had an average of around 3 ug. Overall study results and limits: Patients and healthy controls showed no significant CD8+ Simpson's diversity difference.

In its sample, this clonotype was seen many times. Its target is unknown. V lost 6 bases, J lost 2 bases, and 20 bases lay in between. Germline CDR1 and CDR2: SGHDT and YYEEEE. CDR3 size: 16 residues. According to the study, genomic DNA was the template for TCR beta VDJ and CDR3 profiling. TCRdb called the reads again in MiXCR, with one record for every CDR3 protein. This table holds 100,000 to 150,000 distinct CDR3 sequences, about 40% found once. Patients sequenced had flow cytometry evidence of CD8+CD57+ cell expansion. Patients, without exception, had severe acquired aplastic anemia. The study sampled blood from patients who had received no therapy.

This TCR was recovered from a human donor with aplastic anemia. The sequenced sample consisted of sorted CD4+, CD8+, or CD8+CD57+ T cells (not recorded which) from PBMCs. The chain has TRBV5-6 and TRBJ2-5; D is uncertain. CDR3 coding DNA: TGTGCCAGCAAGATAAATTCGAAGCGTTTTCAAGAGACCCAGTACTTC. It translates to CASKINSKRFQETQYF. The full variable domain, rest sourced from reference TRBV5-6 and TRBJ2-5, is DAGVTQSPTHLIKTRGQQVTLRCSPKSGHDTVSWYQQALGQGPQFIFQYYEEEERQRGNFPDRFSGHQFPNYSSELNVNALLLGDSALYLCASKINSKRFQETQYFGPGTRLLVL.